This T cell receptor (beta chain) was sequenced during a study of T-cell memory formation after mild COVID-19. Employing constant-segment primers, 5'RACE generated TCR alpha and TCR beta cDNA libraries bearing sample barcodes and UMIs. TCRdb recomputed calls from the 5' RACE reads with MiXCR, one row per CDR3 protein. This sample has 450,000 to 650,000 distinct CDR3 sequences; less than 25% occur once, and the top ten carry approximately 8%. Findings of the study overall: A second wave expanding day 15 to 37 was CD4+-biased; contracting clones were balanced. CD4+ contracting clones were mainly CM and EM; CD8+ ones, EMRA.

A word on this clonotype: The target antigen is unknown.

With V trimmed by 5 bases and J by 2 bases, 5 bases remained unmatched. Germline CDR1 is SEHNR and CDR2 is FQNEAQ (reference sequence). The CDR3 consists of 15 residues. The TCR comes from an adult woman who had mild COVID-19 (a few samples of this study predate the infection). Cell type and time point are not known. The specimen sequenced was PBMCs or a T cell subset sorted from them (not recorded which). The V call is TRBV7-9, the J call TRBJ1-4; 7 nucleotides align to TRBD1. The CDR3: CASSHETGTNEKLFF. CDR3 nucleotide sequence: TGTGCCAGCAGCCACGAGACAGGGACTAATGAAAAACTGTTTTTT.